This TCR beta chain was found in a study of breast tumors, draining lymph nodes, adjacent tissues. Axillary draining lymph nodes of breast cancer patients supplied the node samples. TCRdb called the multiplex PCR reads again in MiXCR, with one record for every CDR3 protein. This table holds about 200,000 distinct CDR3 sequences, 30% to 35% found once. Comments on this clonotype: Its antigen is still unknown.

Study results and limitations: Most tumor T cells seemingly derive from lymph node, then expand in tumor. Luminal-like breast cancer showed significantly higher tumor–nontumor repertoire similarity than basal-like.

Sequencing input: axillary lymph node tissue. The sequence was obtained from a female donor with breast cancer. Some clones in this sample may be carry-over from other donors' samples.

CDR3 coding DNA: TGTGCCAGCAGTCGGGACAGGGCTAATCAGCCCCAGCATTTT. This codes for CASSRDRANQPQHF. The chain employs TRBV7-9 and TRBJ1-5; 9 bases match TRBD1. Unmatched junction bases numbered 4, after V lost 6 bases and J lost 4 bases. Germline lookup yields CDR1 SEHNR and CDR2 FQNEAQ (reference sequence). The CDR3 runs 14 residues. The whole variable domain, remainder taken from reference TRBV7-9 and TRBJ1-5, is DTGVSQNPRHKITKRGQNVTFRCDPISEHNRLYWYRQTLGQGPEFLTYFQNEAQLEKSRLLSDRFSAERPKGSFSTLEIQRTEQGDSAMYLCASSRDRANQPQHFGDGTRLSIL.